This T cell receptor (beta chain) was identified in a study of shared clonotypes between healthy human individuals. Across the whole study: Per donor, three plates held CD4 naive cells, three held CD4 memory, two held CD8 naive and one held CD8 memory.

CDR3 length: 11 amino acids. Trimming took off 4 bases at V and 4 bases at J, with 4 bases between the two ends. Germline V CDR1 and CDR2: SQVTM, ANQGSEA. Study results and caveats: The generation probabilities recorded for non-shared clonotypes fell below those of clonotypes shared by all four donors.

A remark on this clone: Its antigen is still unknown. This sample also contains other DNA sequences that code for the same CDR3.

Data came from immunoSEQ multiplex PCR; TCRdb stores just in-frame clones and leaves some out. The data hold 450,000 to 700,000 clones, with 95% to 96% observed a single time. Selected positively for CCR7 and CD45RO-negative, naive CD8 cells excluded terminally differentiated effector memory CD45RA+ cells. This clonotype originated in a woman in her 30s in good health. Sequences were obtained from naive CD8+ T cells sorted from blood. The chain recombines TRBV29-1 with TRBJ2-2; no clear D gene. This CDR3 reads CSVGRTGELFF. The CDR3 DNA follows: TGCAGCGTTGGCCGCACCGGGGAGCTGTTTTTT.